Shown below are 5 T cell receptor beta chains from a single sample sequenced in a study of beta chain features in type 1 diabetes. Study-wide results and caveats: In all four CD4+ subsets, TCRB CDR3 length was significantly, moderately reduced in type 1 diabetes.

The antigens for these receptors are not known. Sequenced material consisted of expressed TCRB transcripts (all of the isolated RNA was reverse transcribed). The assay was immunoSEQ multiplex PCR, and TCRdb's table has in-frame clones only and misses some. The table shows 300,000 or so clones, with 14% occurring only once. Sequencing was carried out using naive CD4+ T cells from blood. These receptors were obtained from a man in his thirties or forties with type 1 diabetes.

This clone was observed a handful of times. V and J are TRBV15 and TRBJ1-5, with D uncertain. CDR3 size: 12 residues. The germline V and J ends were trimmed by 0 bases and 12 bases, with 9 bases remaining between them. Germline values: CDR1 LNHNV, CDR2 YYDKDF (reference sequence). This CDR3 is CATSRDRSGQHF. The CDR3 nucleotides are TGTGCCACCAGCAGAGATCGGTCGGGCCAGCATTTT.

The chain uses TRBV14 and TRBJ2-6; tentatively, D is TRBD2 (6 bases). Germline V gene data show CDR1 as SGHDN and CDR2 as FVKESK. This CDR3 is 14 amino acids long. The V end was cut by 6 bases, the J end by 12 bases, with 18 bases between. The CDR3, as DNA: TGTGCCAGCAGGGAAGGAGGGGCCTATGGCGTCCTGACTTTC. It codes for CASREGGAYGVLTF.

The rearrangement joins TRBV7-9 to TRBJ2-5, with 13 bases matching TRBD2. The CDR3 is made up of 18 amino acids. CDR1 and CDR2 (germline): SEHNR, FQNEAQ (reference sequence). V gave up 5 bases and J gave up 2 bases; unmatched junction bases: 11. For the CDR3, the DNA is TGTGCCAGCAGCCTGGGGACTAGCGGGAACGGGGAACAAGAGACCCAGTACTTC. This codes for CASSLGTSGNGEQETQYF.

The rearrangement links TRBV7-2 to TRBJ2-1; D uncertain. CDR1 SGHTA and CDR2 FQGNSA come from the germline V gene. This CDR3 region has 16 residues. Trimming removed 0 bases at V and 4 bases at J, with 13 bases between. The CDR3 sequence is CASSLAAPVAYNEQFF. DNA of the CDR3: TGTGCCAGCAGCTTAGCTGCCCCGGTTGCGTACAATGAGCAGTTCTTC.

This clone was counted only a few times. The chain combines TRBV5-6 with TRBJ1-1, with 10 bases lining up with TRBD1. The junction had 11 bases not matched to a gene; V was cut back by 4 bases and J by 5 bases. CDR3 length: 16 amino acids. The germline gives CDR1 SGHDT, CDR2 YYEEEE. This chain's CDR3 is CASSRDRGPGKTEAFF. The CDR3 DNA reads TGTGCCAGCAGCCGGGACAGGGGTCCCGGGAAAACTGAAGCTTTCTTT.